This TCR beta chain comes out of a study of cytomegalovirus exposure and HLA in healthy donors. Findings and limits, study-wide: Later on, an analysis tied around 17,000 TCR beta sequences to HLA alleles at 0.05 false discovery rate. Researchers counted roughly 150 TCR beta chains as cytomegalovirus-associated.

The germline V and J ends were trimmed by 2 bases and 0 bases, with 8 bases remaining between them. Germline V CDR1 and CDR2: KGHSH, LQKENI. The CDR3 consists of 14 residues. Primers for the PCR totalled 60 Vbeta and 13 Jbeta. Sequencing used immunoSEQ multiplex PCR; TCRdb keeps in-frame clones, though not all of them. Of over 150,000 clones listed, around four fifths are singletons. A word on this clone: Its antigen is currently unknown.

The chain couples TRBV18 to TRBJ2-7; D might be TRBD2 (5 bases). The specimen was PBMCs. The receptor was isolated from a woman aged 25 to 39 in good health and CMV-seropositive. In DNA, the CDR3 is TGTGCCAGCTCACCATCTGGGAGCTCCTACGAGCAGTACTTC. Protein product: CASSPSGSSYEQYF.